These 14 T cell receptor beta chains came from one sample sequenced in a study of OX40 agonist ivuxolimab in advanced cancers. Libraries were prepared through the immunoSEQ multiplex PCR assay. Here the immuneACCESS table is served through TCRdb, limited to in-frame sequences with V and J called. Missing clones are a known gap in these copies; in checked studies unresolved V genes cover under half, and the rest lacks a known reason. The sample has 80,000 to 130,000 clones on record, just over 90% of them singletons. The top ten hold around 0.31% of the sample. The material sequenced was CD4+ or CD8+ T cells sorted from blood, taken in a trial of the OX40 agonist ivuxolimab. Every receptor here comes from an adult with an advanced solid tumor such as melanoma, head and neck, liver or kidney cancer.

V and J are TRBV29-1 and TRBJ2-1; no clear D gene. The CDR3 consists of 13 residues. The germline CDR1 and CDR2 sequences are SQVTM and ANQGSEA. The CDR3 is CSEFTPLNNEQFF. In nucleotides, the CDR3 is TGCAGTGAGTTCACCCCCCTGAACAATGAGCAGTTCTTC.

In this sample, this clone turned up once. The chain employs TRBV29-1 and TRBJ1-5; 8 positions agree with TRBD1. The V and J ends lost 5 bases and 7 bases, in that order; junction bases with no gene match: 7. CDR1 and CDR2 (germline): SQVTM, ANQGSEA. CDR3 size: 13 residues. The DNA of the CDR3 is TGCAGCGTTTCGACAGGGGTTAACCAGCCCCAGCATTTT. Amino acid sequence: CSVSTGVNQPQHF.

The chain recombines TRBV7-6 with TRBJ2-5, with 11 bases identical to TRBD2. The J call may be mistaken, given a closer DNA end match to TRBJ2-7. CDR1 is SGHVS and CDR2 is FNYEAQ in the germline V gene. The CDR3 has 20 amino acids. CDR3 in amino acids: CASSLLLGLAGGPHSYEQYF. CDR3 nucleotide sequence: TGTGCCAGCAGCTTACTCCTTGGGCTAGCGGGAGGTCCGCACTCCTACGAGCAGTACTTC.

This chain connects TRBV2 to TRBJ2-1; weak D call: TRBD1 (6 bases). The CDR3 runs to 16 residues. Trimming pared 0 bases from V and 3 bases from J, leaving 12 bases between. Germline values: CDR1 SNHLY, CDR2 FYNNEI. The CDR3 DNA sequence: TGTGCCAGCAGTGAAGCGCAGGGGCACAGCTACAATGAGCAGTTCTTC. Translated: CASSEAQGHSYNEQFF.

The chain joins TRBV4-3 to TRBJ2-3; D gene uncertain. The germline V gene encodes CDR1 LGHNA and CDR2 YSLEER. Trimming took 0 bases from V and 9 from J, leaving 13 bases between them. CDR3 length: 14 residues. CDR3 amino acids: CASSQDLNRQTQYF. CDR3 nucleotides: TGCGCCAGCAGCCAAGATCTTAATAGGCAGACGCAGTATTTT.

The rearrangement joins TRBV7-2 to TRBJ2-7; no clear D. The CDR3 sequence is 15 residues long. The V end was cut by 1 base, the J end by 0 bases, with 10 bases between. The germline V gene has CDR1 SGHTA and CDR2 FQGNSA. This CDR3 reads CASSLEGSGSYEQYF. The CDR3 DNA is TGTGCCAGCAGCTTAGAAGGTTCCGGCTCCTACGAGCAGTACTTC.

The rearrangement links TRBV7-2 to TRBJ1-1; no reliable D call. The ends were cut back, 1 base at V and 1 base at J, with 10 bases in the middle. Germline V gene sequence: CDR1 SGHTA, CDR2 FQGNSA. The CDR3 length is 15 residues. CDR3 loop: CASSLERAKNTEAFF. In DNA, the CDR3 is TGTGCCAGCAGCTTAGAGAGGGCGAAGAACACTGAAGCTTTCTTT. Filled out from reference TRBV7-2 and TRBJ1-1, the complete variable domain reads GAGVSQSPSNKVTEKGKDVELRCDPISGHTALYWYRQSLGQGLEFLIYFQGNSAPDKSGLPSDRFSAERTGGSVSTLTIQRTQQEDSAVYLCASSLERAKNTEAFFGQGTRLTVV.

This clone was seen just once. The CDR3 DNA sequence: TGTGCCAGCAGTCCCGGACAGACACCCCGGAACACTGAAGCTTTCTTT. This codes for CASSPGQTPRNTEAFF. This chain joins TRBV5-4 and TRBJ1-1, with a possible D match to TRBD1 (6 bases). Looked up from germline, CDR1 is SGHNT and CDR2 is YYREEE (reference sequence). This CDR3 is built from 16 residues. V dropped 5 bases and J dropped 1 base, with 18 bases sitting between them.

The chain recombines TRBV2 with TRBJ2-1; no firm D call. Germline CDR1 SNHLY, CDR2 FYNNEI. There are 12 residues in the CDR3. Trimming cost V 2 bases and J 8 bases, with 7 bases left between them. The CDR3 bases are TGTGCCAGCAGTGAATGGACCTATGAGCAGTTCTTC. It translates to CASSEWTYEQFF.

The rearrangement uses TRBV7-2 and TRBJ2-7; TRBD2 agrees at 13 bases. CDR1 and CDR2 from the germline V gene are SGHTA and FQGNSA. The CDR3 runs 16 residues. The trim removed 5 bases at V and 0 bases at J, leaving 4 bases unmatched. DNA for the CDR3: TGTGCCAGCAGCCGACTAGCGGGAGGAGCCTCCTACGAGCAGTACTTC. This sequence encodes CASSRLAGGASYEQYF.

The rearrangement uses TRBV18 and TRBJ2-3; 11 bases map to TRBD2. The germline V gene has CDR1 KGHSH and CDR2 LQKENI. CDR3 size: 19 residues. V lost 2 bases and J lost 0; bases outside the gene matches: 10. The CDR3 DNA sequence: TGTGCCAGCTCACCAATACCCGGGACTAGCGGCTCTAGCACAGATACGCAGTATTTT. It translates to CASSPIPGTSGSSTDTQYF.

The genes are TRBV19 and TRBJ2-7; D is possibly TRBD2 (5 bases). Germline CDR1 is LNHDA and CDR2 is SQIVND (reference sequence). Trimming stripped 6 bases from V and 3 bases from J, with 15 bases between. The CDR3 has 14 amino acids. The CDR3 sequence: CASRPQRADYEQYF. The CDR3 DNA reads TGTGCCAGTAGACCTCAGAGGGCGGACTACGAGCAGTACTTC.

The chain recombines TRBV19 with TRBJ2-1; D remains ambiguous. Germline CDR1 LNHDA, CDR2 SQIVND (reference sequence). The V end was cut by 1 base, the J end by 6 bases, with 13 bases between. The CDR3 sequence is 15 residues long. This CDR3 reads CASSIGGERINEQFF. As DNA, the CDR3 is TGTGCCAGTAGTATAGGCGGCGAGAGGATCAATGAGCAGTTCTTC.

The rearrangement uses TRBV7-2 and TRBJ1-5; 8 nucleotides agree with TRBD1. The CDR3 runs to 16 residues. V gave up 5 bases and J gave up 6 bases; unmatched junction bases: 12. Looked up from germline, CDR1 is SGHTA and CDR2 is FQGNSA. The CDR3 here is CASSPSPGGAGQPQHF. In DNA, the CDR3 is TGTGCCAGCAGCCCATCTCCAGGGGGCGCGGGTCAGCCCCAGCATTTT.